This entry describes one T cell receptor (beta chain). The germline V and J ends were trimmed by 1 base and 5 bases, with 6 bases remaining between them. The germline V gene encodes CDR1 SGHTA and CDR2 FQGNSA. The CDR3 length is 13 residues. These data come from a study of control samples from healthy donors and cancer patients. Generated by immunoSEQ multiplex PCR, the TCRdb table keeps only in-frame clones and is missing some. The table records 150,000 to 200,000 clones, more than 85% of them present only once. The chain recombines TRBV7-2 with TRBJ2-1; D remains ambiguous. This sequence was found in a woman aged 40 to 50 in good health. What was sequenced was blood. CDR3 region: CASSLGANNEQFF. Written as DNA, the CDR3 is TGTGCCAGCAGCTTAGGGGCAAACAATGAGCAGTTCTTC.